These 17 T cell receptor beta chains originate from one sample sequenced in a study of blood T cell repertoires in COVID-19 (dated by TCRdb to between 2020 and 2021). The library was generated by the immunoSEQ multiplex PCR assay. As stored in TCRdb, this immuneACCESS dataset retains in-frame rearrangements with V and J assigned. A fraction of the clones does not appear; measured against another copy, unresolved V genes explain less than half of the discrepancy, and the remainder lacks a known reason. This sample comprises 55,000 or so clones, about 80% of them detected only once. Around 21% of the sample is taken by the ten largest. Sequencing used peripheral blood. These receptors all stem from a man in his thirties or forties with COVID-19, enrolled during active disease.

The gene calls are TRBV5-1 and TRBJ2-2, with a possible D match to TRBD1 (6 bases). The germline gives CDR1 SGHRS, CDR2 YFSETQ. With 4 bases removed from V and 5 bases from J, the gap between germline ends came to 12 bases. The CDR3 has 14 residues. In DNA form, the CDR3 reads TGCGCCAGCAGCGACCGAACAGGGACCGGGGAGCTGTTTTTT. It specifies CASSDRTGTGELFF. The complete variable domain, with remaining parts taken from reference TRBV5-1 and TRBJ2-2, reads KAGVTQTPRYLIKTRGQQVTLSCSPISGHRSVSWYQQTPGQGLQFLFEYFSETQRNKGNFPGRFSGRQFSNSRSEMNVSTLELGDSALYLCASSDRTGTGELFFGEGSRLTVL.

The rearrangement links TRBV23-1 to TRBJ2-7; D perhaps matches TRBD1 (6 bases). TRBV23-1 counts as an open reading frame of uncertain function. This CDR3 spans 16 amino acids. The germline V and J ends were trimmed by 10 bases and 3 bases, with 25 bases remaining between them. CDR3 sequence: CANKGYLGGQYYEQYF. CDR3 bases: TGCGCCAACAAAGGATATCTAGGAGGACAGTACTACGAGCAGTACTTC.

This chain connects TRBV19 to TRBJ1-1, with a weak D call TRBD1 (5 bases). This CDR3 spans 15 amino acids. Trimming removed 5 bases from V and 1 base from J, with 14 bases in between. The germline V gene encodes CDR1 LNHDA and CDR2 SQIVND (reference sequence). CDR3 DNA: TGTGCCAGTAGTTCAGGGACGGGAGGGAACACTGAAGCTTTCTTT. This encodes CASSSGTGGNTEAFF.

The V and J genes are TRBV5-1 and TRBJ2-1, with D perhaps TRBD1 (5 bases). V lost 3 bases, J lost 3 bases, and 10 bases lay in between. Germline CDR1 reads SGHRS; CDR2 reads YFSETQ. The CDR3 runs to 14 residues. The CDR3 spells CASSYGQGYNEQFF. CDR3 coding DNA: TGCGCCAGCAGCTACGGTCAGGGCTACAATGAGCAGTTCTTC.

The gene calls are TRBV5-8 and TRBJ2-1; maybe TRBD1 (5 bases). V was clipped by 3 bases and J by 9 bases, with 13 bases between them. The CDR3 consists of 13 residues. Germline lookup yields CDR1 SGHTS and CDR2 YDEGEE. CDR3 sequence: CASSWGRVGEQFF. CDR3 coding DNA: TGTGCCAGCAGCTGGGGCAGGGTTGGTGAGCAGTTCTTC.

Only one count was recorded for this clone. The chain links TRBV15 to TRBJ2-3; 7 bases line up with TRBD2. The CDR3 covers 14 residues. Per the germline V gene, CDR1 is LNHNV and CDR2 is YYDKDF (reference sequence). Losses at the gene ends were 1 base for V and 2 bases for J; bases not matched to a gene: 0. CDR3 nucleotides: TGTGCCACCAGCAGAGGACTAGCCACAGATACGCAGTATTTT. Amino acids: CATSRGLATDTQYF.

There are a few counts of this clone. The chain links TRBV2 to TRBJ2-2; D is possibly TRBD2 (7 bases). The CDR3 is 14 residues long. Per the germline V gene, CDR1 is SNHLY and CDR2 is FYNNEI. The V and J ends lost 4 bases and 5 bases respectively, with 11 bases between them. CDR3 sequence reads: CASSGGRGTGELFF. The CDR3 bases are TGTGCCAGCAGTGGGGGGCGGGGGACCGGGGAGCTGTTTTTT.

The chain recombines TRBV3-1 (or the pseudogene TRBV3-2) with TRBJ2-5, with 8 bases matching TRBD2. J gave up 2 bases and V 6 bases, and 11 bases lay outside the gene matches. CDR1 and CDR2 from the germline V gene are LGHDT and YNNKEL (reference sequence). The CDR3 extends over 16 amino acids. The CDR3 is CASSRRALAGQETQYF. In nucleotides, the CDR3 is TGTGCCAGCAGTCGCCGTGCTTTAGCGGGGCAAGAGACCCAGTACTTC.

This clone was recorded once. V is TRBV29-1 and J is TRBJ1-1, with 7 nucleotides matching TRBD1. The germline gives CDR1 SQVTM, CDR2 ANQGSEA. Trimming cost V 5 bases and J 7 bases; bases outside gene matches: 10. This CDR3 is built from 13 residues. CDR3 in amino acids: CSVFRDRELEAFF. DNA of the CDR3: TGCAGCGTTTTCCGAGACAGGGAGCTTGAAGCTTTCTTT. Complete variable domain (other parts from reference TRBV29-1 and TRBJ1-1): SAVISQKPSRDICQRGTSLTIQCQVDSQVTMMFWYRQQPGQSLTLIATANQGSEATYESGFVIDKFPISRPNLTFSTLTVSNMSPEDSSIYLCSVFRDRELEAFFGQGTRLTVV.

The rearrangement links TRBV27 to TRBJ2-7, with no clear D. The germline V and J ends were trimmed by 3 bases and 6 bases, with 21 bases remaining between them. This CDR3 is 16 amino acids long. From germline, CDR1 is MNHEY and CDR2 SMNVEV (reference sequence). CDR3 region: CASSLSQNPGHSEQYF. In DNA form, the CDR3 reads TGTGCCAGCAGTTTGTCGCAAAACCCAGGCCATTCCGAGCAGTACTTC.

The chain joins TRBV7-2 to TRBJ2-1, with D unclear. Trimming took 4 bases from V and 8 from J, leaving 6 bases between them. This CDR3 contains 11 residues. Looked up from germline, CDR1 is SGHTA and CDR2 is FQGNSA. CDR3 protein: CASSSLYEQFF. The CDR3 DNA sequence: TGTGCCAGCAGCTCCCTCTATGAGCAGTTCTTC.

The chain uses TRBV6-5 and TRBJ2-5; 9 nucleotides agree with TRBD2. With 5 bases clipped from V and 1 base from J, the junction kept 5 bases outside the gene matches. The CDR3 runs to 15 residues. CDR1 and CDR2 (germline): MNHEY, SVGAGI. The CDR3 sequence: CASSPRTSAQETQYF. The DNA of the CDR3 is TGTGCCAGCAGTCCCCGGACTAGCGCCCAAGAGACCCAGTACTTC.

The rearrangement uses TRBV19 and TRBJ1-1; D gene uncertain. The CDR3 covers 10 residues. V lost 11 bases and J lost 6, with 10 bases in between. From germline, CDR1 is LNHDA and CDR2 SQIVND (reference sequence). The CDR3 protein is CAERSAEAFF. CDR3 sequence (DNA): TGTGCCGAGAGAAGCGCTGAAGCTTTCTTT. Supplemented by reference TRBV19 and TRBJ1-1, the full variable domain reads DGGITQSPKYLFRKEGQNVTLSCEQNLNHDAMYWYRQDPGQGLRLIYYSQIVNDFQKGDIAEGYSVSREKKESFPLTVTSAQKNPTAFYLCAERSAEAFFGQGTRLTVV.

V is TRBV7-2 and J is TRBJ1-1; weak D call: TRBD1 (6 bases). CDR3 length: 16 residues. Germline values: CDR1 SGHTA, CDR2 FQGNSA. Trimming stripped 3 bases from V and 1 base from J, with 15 bases between. The CDR3 bases are TGTGCCAGCAGCTTGAGTGGGAACAGGGCGAACACTGAAGCTTTCTTT. As protein: CASSLSGNRANTEAFF.

The J gene is TRBJ2-7, the V gene TRBV19; tentatively, D is TRBD1 (6 bases). There are 15 residues in the CDR3. V gave up 6 bases and J gave up 2 bases, with 17 bases separating them. The germline CDR1 and CDR2 sequences are LNHDA and SQIVND (reference sequence). CDR3 bases: TGTGCCAGTAGAACAGGGAAATCCCCCACCTACGAGCAGTACTTC. Amino acids: CASRTGKSPTYEQYF.

The chain combines TRBV27 with TRBJ2-1; tentatively, D is TRBD2 (5 bases). The V and J ends lost 3 bases and 8 bases respectively, with 11 bases between them. Per germline, CDR1 MNHEY and CDR2 SMNVEV (reference sequence). CDR3 length equals 13 residues. The CDR3 spells CASSFTWRDEQFF. The CDR3 DNA reads as TGTGCCAGCAGTTTCACCTGGCGGGATGAGCAGTTCTTC.

The rearrangement joins TRBV11-2 to TRBJ2-1; 9 positions match TRBD2. This CDR3 has 15 residues. The V and J ends lost 2 bases and 9 bases, in that order; junction bases with no gene match: 8. In germline, CDR1 is SGHAT, CDR2 FQNNGV. The DNA for the CDR3 is TGTGCCAGCAGCTTATCTCGGCTAGCGGGATTTGAGCAGTTCTTC. Amino acid sequence: CASSLSRLAGFEQFF.